This T cell receptor (beta chain) was identified in a study of metastatic and nonmetastatic thyroid tumors. About the research overall: It was across blood and tumor or nodule tissue from malignant and benign thyroid patients that repertoires were compared.

Study conclusions and caveats: Reports indicated that malignant thyroid tumors showed significantly higher TCR beta diversity than benign nodules did, in blood and tumor.

With 1 base removed from V and 6 bases from J, the gap between germline ends came to 2 bases. Germline values: CDR1 SGHAT, CDR2 FQNNGV. The CDR3 length is 11 residues. Turning to this clone: The target antigen is unknown.

Study processing details: CDR3 differences across clinicopathological groups were used to build a distant-metastasis classifier for papillary thyroid cancer. Through MiXCR, TCRdb re-clonotyped the PCR reads. TCRdb, not the authors, supplied the V and J calls. This table holds roughly 6,600 clones, 35% to 45% found once. Every patient underwent thyroid surgery untreated. This sequence joins TRBV11-2 and TRBJ2-3; D gene unclear. The TCR sequence derives from a female donor with papillary thyroid cancer or a benign thyroid nodule (not recorded which). Some clones in this sample may be carry-over from other donors' samples. The sample was adjacent normal tissue. The CDR3 nucleotides read TGTGCCAGCAGCTTAGCTGATACGCAGTATTTT. Its protein is CASSLADTQYF.